The TCR beta chain under discussion was sequenced for a study of cytomegalovirus exposure and HLA in healthy donors. Study information: There were 88 million or so unique TCRs (from HLA-typed donors) in an early data release. Study conclusions and caveats: There were about 160 TCR beta chains listed as cytomegalovirus-associated.

Every donor was a healthy person donating bone marrow. PCR amplification relied on 60 Vbeta primers (plus 13 Jbeta primers). Per the original data handling: In a later analysis, around 10 million of some 80 million unique beta chains occurred in at least two donors. Produced via immunoSEQ multiplex PCR; TCRdb's table is partial and in-frame only. V and J calls and clone size are as listed in that table; D and trimming were resolved from the DNA. The data contain about 170,000 clones, about four fifths of them singletons. As regards this clone: Its antigen is unidentified. A far larger clone is just one base off, so this is likely a read error.

The source is a male donor in good health and CMV-seronegative. Material: PBMCs.

DNA of the CDR3: TGTGCCACCAGTGACAGCGGGGGGGCCAATGAGCAGTTCTTC. The encoded protein is CATSDSGGANEQFF. This chain uses TRBV6-4 with TRBJ2-1, with 10 bases aligning to TRBD2. The germline gives CDR1 MRHNA, CDR2 SNTAGT. The CDR3 is made up of 14 amino acids.